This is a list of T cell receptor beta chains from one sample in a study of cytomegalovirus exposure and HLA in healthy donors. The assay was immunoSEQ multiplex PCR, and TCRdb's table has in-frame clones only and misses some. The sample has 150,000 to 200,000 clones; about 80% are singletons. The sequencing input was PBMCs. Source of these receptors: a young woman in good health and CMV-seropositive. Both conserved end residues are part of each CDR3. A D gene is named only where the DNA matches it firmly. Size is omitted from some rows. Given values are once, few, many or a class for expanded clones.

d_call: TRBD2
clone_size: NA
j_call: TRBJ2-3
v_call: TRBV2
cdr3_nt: TGTGCCAGCAGTGAGGGGCTAGCGGTCATGTATTTT
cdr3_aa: CASSEGLAVMYF

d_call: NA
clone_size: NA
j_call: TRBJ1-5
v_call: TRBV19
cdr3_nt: TGTGCCAGTAGGGCGAGGGACAATAGCAATCAGCCCCAGCATTTT
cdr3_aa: CASRARDNSNQPQHF

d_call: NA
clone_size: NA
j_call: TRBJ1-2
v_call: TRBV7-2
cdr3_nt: TGTGCCAGCAGCTTAGCGCTAATGGTTGAATCGAGCTACACCTTC
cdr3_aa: CASSLALMVESSYTF

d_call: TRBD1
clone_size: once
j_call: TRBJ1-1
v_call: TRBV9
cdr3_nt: TGTGCCAGCAGCGTTGGACAGGTCAACACTGAAGCTTTCTTT
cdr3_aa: CASSVGQVNTEAFF

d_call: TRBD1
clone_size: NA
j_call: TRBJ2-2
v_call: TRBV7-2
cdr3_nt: TGTGCCAGCAGCTTAGGAGGGGGCTTAATCGGGGAGCTGTTTTTT
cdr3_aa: CASSLGGGLIGELFF

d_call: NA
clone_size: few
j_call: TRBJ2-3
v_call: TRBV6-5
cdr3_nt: TGTGCCAGCATTTCCCCCGGGGTGGCAGATACGCAGTATTTT
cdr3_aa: CASISPGVADTQYF

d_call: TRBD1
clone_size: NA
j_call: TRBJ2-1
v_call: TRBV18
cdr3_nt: TGTGCCAGCTCACCACGACTGACAGGGGCCAACAATGAGCAGTTCTTC
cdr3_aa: CASSPRLTGANNEQFF

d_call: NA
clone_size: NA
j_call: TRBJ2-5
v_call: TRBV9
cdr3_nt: TGTGCCAGCAGCCCAGATGCGGGCGGAAGATACCAAGAGACCCAGTACTTC
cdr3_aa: CASSPDAGGRYQETQYF

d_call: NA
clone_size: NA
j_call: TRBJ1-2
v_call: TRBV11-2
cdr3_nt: TGTGCCAGCAGCTTAGCTCCCGAGCTTGGCTACACCTTC
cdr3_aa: CASSLAPELGYTF

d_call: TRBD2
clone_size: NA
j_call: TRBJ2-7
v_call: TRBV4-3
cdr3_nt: TGCGCCAGCAGCCAAGGTTATAGCGGGAGTGTTACCTACGAGCAGTACTTC
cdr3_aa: CASSQGYSGSVTYEQYF

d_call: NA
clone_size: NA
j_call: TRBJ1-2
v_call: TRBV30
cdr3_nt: TGTGCCTGGAGGTCGGTTAACTATGGCTACACCTTC
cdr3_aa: CAWRSVNYGYTF

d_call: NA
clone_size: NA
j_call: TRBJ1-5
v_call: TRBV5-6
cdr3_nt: TGTGCCAGCAGCCCCTCGGGATCGGGCCATCAGCCCCAGCATTTT
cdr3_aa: CASSPSGSGHQPQHF

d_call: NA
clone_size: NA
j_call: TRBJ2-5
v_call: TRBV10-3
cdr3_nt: TGTGCCATCAGTGAGTCGTTCAGCCAAGAGACCCAGTACTTC
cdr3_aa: CAISESFSQETQYF

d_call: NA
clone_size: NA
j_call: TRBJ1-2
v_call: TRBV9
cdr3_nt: TGTGCCAGCAGCGAGAGCTATGGCTACACCTTC
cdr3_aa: CASSESYGYTF

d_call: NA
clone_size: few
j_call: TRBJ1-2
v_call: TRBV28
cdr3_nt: TGTGCCGCAGCGGAATCCTATGGCTACACCTTC
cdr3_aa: CAAAESYGYTF

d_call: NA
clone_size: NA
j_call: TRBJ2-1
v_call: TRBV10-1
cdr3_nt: TGCGCCAACAGTTCAAGCGGAAGCAATGAGCAGTTCTTC
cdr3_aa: CANSSSGSNEQFF

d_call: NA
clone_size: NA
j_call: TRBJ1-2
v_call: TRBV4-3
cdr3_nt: TGCGCCAGCAGCCAAGAGCGGGCAGCCGGCTATGGCTACACCTTC
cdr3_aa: CASSQERAAGYGYTF

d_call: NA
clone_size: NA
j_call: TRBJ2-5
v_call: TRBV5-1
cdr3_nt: TGCGCCAGCAGCTTGGAAACTCTCCAAGAGACCCAGTACTTC
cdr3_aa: CASSLETLQETQYF

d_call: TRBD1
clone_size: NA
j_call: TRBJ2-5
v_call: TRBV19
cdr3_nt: TGTGCCAGCACAGGGGGCGGGGAGACCCAGTACTTC
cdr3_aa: CASTGGGETQYF

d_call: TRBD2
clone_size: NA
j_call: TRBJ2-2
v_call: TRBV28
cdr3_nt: TGTGCCAGTCTATATAGCGGGGGCCCCACCGGGGAGCTGTTTTTT
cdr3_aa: CASLYSGGPTGELFF

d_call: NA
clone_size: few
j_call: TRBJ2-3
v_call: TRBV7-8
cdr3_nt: TGTGCCAGCAGCCCCCAGGGCCGCACAGATACGCAGTATTTT
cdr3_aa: CASSPQGRTDTQYF

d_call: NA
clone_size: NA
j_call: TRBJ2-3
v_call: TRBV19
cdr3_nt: TGTGCCAGTAGTATAGGTCTGAAGAGAACTAGCACAGATACGCAGTATTTT
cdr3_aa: CASSIGLKRTSTDTQYF

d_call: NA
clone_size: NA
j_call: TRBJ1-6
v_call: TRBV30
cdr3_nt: TGTGCCTGGAGTTCACAACAGGGCAGTGCTTCACCCCTCCACTTT
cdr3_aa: CAWSSQQGSASPLHF

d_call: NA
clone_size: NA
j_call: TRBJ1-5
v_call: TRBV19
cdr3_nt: TGTGCCAGTAGTATAGATAGTAGAGGCGACCAGCCCCAGCATTTT
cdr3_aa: CASSIDSRGDQPQHF

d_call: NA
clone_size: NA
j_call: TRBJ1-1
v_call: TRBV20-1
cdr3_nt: TGCAGTGCTCCAGACCAGGGTGAAGCTTTCTTT
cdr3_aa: CSAPDQGEAFF

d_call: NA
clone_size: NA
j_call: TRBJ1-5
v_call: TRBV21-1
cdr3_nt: TGTGCCAGCAGCAAAGGAGGCCCCCGGGGAGGTCAGCCCCAGCATTTT
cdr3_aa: CASSKGGPRGGQPQHF

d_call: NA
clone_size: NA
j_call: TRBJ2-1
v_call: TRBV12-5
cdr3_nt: TGTGCTAGTGGGTATGGGCGCGAGCAGTTCTTC
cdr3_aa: CASGYGREQFF

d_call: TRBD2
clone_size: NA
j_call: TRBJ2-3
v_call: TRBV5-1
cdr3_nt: TGCGCCAGCAGCTTGGGACTAGCGACAGATACGCAGTATTTT
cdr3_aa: CASSLGLATDTQYF

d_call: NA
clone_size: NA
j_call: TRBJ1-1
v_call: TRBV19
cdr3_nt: TGTGCCAGTAGTTTCCGGGGGGCTGAAGCTTTCTTT
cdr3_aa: CASSFRGAEAFF

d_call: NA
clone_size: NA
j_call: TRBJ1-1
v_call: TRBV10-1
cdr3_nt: TGCGCCAGCAGTGAGTGGACAGCAAATGAAGCTTTCTTT
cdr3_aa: CASSEWTANEAFF

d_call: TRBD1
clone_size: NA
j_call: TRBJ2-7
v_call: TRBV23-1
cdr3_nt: TGCGCCAGCAGTCCACTGACAGGGCAAGTTTACGAGCAGTACTTC
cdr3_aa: CASSPLTGQVYEQYF

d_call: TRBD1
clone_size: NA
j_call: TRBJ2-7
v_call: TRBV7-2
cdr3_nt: TGTGCCAGCAGCCTCGGACAGGGAACCTACGAGCAGTACTTC
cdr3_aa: CASSLGQGTYEQYF

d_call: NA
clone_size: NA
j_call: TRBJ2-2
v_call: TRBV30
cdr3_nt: TGTGCCTGGGCCAAACAGGTTCGCCTAAATCGCGGGGAGCTGTTTTTT
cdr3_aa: CAWAKQVRLNRGELFF

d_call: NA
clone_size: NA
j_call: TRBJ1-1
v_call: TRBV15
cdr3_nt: TGTGCCACCAGCAGAGTTATAGGGGCAGACACTAACACTGAAGCTTTCTTT
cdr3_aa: CATSRVIGADTNTEAFF

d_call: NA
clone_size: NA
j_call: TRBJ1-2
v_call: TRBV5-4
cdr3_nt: TGTGCCAGCAGCTTGGCAGGAAACCCCTATGGCTACACCTTC
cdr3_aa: CASSLAGNPYGYTF